This T cell receptor (beta chain) was sequenced during a study of T cell responses to AZD1222 COVID-19 vaccine. Points from the study as a whole: Nearly half of spike-specific TCRs reportedly target unmutated variant regions. Sampled repertoires all dated from after the peak T cell response. CD4 TCRs linked to vaccination spanned spike, dominating at 160-218 and 743-854. White British donors predominated, females outnumbered males, and clonal diversity was possibly underestimated.

The CDR3 is made up of 13 amino acids. The germline CDR1 and CDR2 sequences are SGDLS and YYNGEE. V was pared by 8 bases and J by 3 bases, with 14 bases between. Of note for this clone: What it recognizes is unknown.

Assay used: immunoSEQ multiplex PCR; TCRdb lists only in-frame clones, some missing. Here the sample spans some 130,000 clones, 87% being singletons. The chain joins TRBV9 to TRBJ2-5, with D hard to call. The clonotype comes from an adult in good health. The specimen was peripheral blood, collected on day 0 of AZD1222 vaccination. The CDR3 reads CASSRAVEETQYF. The CDR3 DNA follows: TGTGCCAGTTCTAGGGCAGTAGAAGAGACCCAGTACTTC.